These T cell receptor beta chains were read from a single sample in a study of CD8+ T cells in alopecia areata. Here immunoSEQ multiplex PCR was the method, and the copy in TCRdb shows in-frame clones only, minus some. This repertoire shows under 350,000 clones, over 45% found once; its top ten account for over 1.5%. The input for sequencing was CD4+ T cells sorted from blood, taken at week 24, from a patient treated with tofacitinib. Receptors were obtained from a human donor with alopecia areata. Each CDR3 is given with its conserved first and last residue. D genes are given only for firm matches. The size of a clone is reported for some rows only, either as once, few or many, or as a class for expanded clones.

j_call d_call clone_size v_call cdr3_nt cdr3_aa
TRBJ2-5 . few TRBV29-1 TGCAGCTATGAGGGACTCGGAGAGACCCAGTACTTC CSYEGLGETQYF
TRBJ1-3 . . TRBV25-1 TGTGCCAGCAGTGAATTACGGGGTTACGGTGGAAACACCATATATTTT CASSELRGYGGNTIYF
TRBJ2-7 . . TRBV28 TGTGCCAGCGGCAGGAACGAGCAGTACTTC CASGRNEQYF
TRBJ2-2 TRBD2 few TRBV7-2 TGTGCCAGCCCTCTAGCGGGGGTTAACACCGGGGAGCTGTTTTTT CASPLAGVNTGELFF
TRBJ2-7 . . TRBV7-2 TGTGCCAGCAGCCGCCGGGGTGCTGGGTCCTACGAGCAGTACTTC CASSRRGAGSYEQYF
TRBJ2-1 TRBD2 . TRBV6-6 TGTGCCAGCAGCGGGAGGGGTGCGGATGAGCAGTTCTTC CASSGRGADEQFF
TRBJ1-5 . . TRBV4-1 TGCGCCAGCAGCCCGAGTATATGGGGGGACAATCAGCCCCAGCATTTT CASSPSIWGDNQPQHF
TRBJ2-5 TRBD2 . TRBV5-4 TGTGCCAGCAGCCCCCGAGTTCTAGCGGGGAGGCCTCAAGAGACCCAGTACTTC CASSPRVLAGRPQETQYF
TRBJ2-3 TRBD2 . TRBV5-4 TGTGCCAGCAGCCCCGGGACTAGCGGTTGGGGCACAGATACGCAGTATTTT CASSPGTSGWGTDTQYF
TRBJ2-1 . . TRBV30 TGTGCCTGGAGTGTAAGGCGGGTCAATGAGCAGTTCTTC CAWSVRRVNEQFF
TRBJ2-5 TRBD2 . TRBV2 TGTGCCAGCAGTGGGGGACTAGCGGGGGTCTCCGGGGAGACCCAGTACTTC CASSGGLAGVSGETQYF
TRBJ2-7 TRBD1 once TRBV15 TGTGCCACCAGCAGGAACAACCGGGACAGGGGATCCTACGAGCAGTACTTC CATSRNNRDRGSYEQYF
TRBJ2-5 . many TRBV20-1 TGCAGTGCCCTAAAAGTGGGGACCCAGTACTTC CSALKVGTQYF
TRBJ2-5 . . TRBV15 TGTGCCACCAGCAGAGGCCAGTCGGGAGAGACCCAGTACTTC CATSRGQSGETQYF
TRBJ2-1 . . TRBV9 TGTGCCAGCAGCCCGAGGGTCTCCTACAATGAGCAGTTCTTC CASSPRVSYNEQFF
TRBJ2-5 TRBD1 few TRBV29-1 TGCAGCGTTGCCTACCACTGGGACAGGGGGCTTGAAGAGACCCAGTACTTC CSVAYHWDRGLEETQYF
TRBJ2-7 . . TRBV20-1 TGCAGTGCTACTAACTCCTACGAGCAGTACTTC CSATNSYEQYF
TRBJ2-7 TRBD1 . TRBV7-2 TGTGCCAGCAGTACGGACAGGTTATCCTACGAGCAGTACTTC CASSTDRLSYEQYF
TRBJ1-2 . . TRBV7-2 TGTGCCAGCAGTCCTTCCCCCAATGGCTACACCTTC CASSPSPNGYTF
TRBJ2-3 TRBD2 . TRBV29-1 TGCAGCGAAACTAGCGTAACAGATACGCAGTATTTT CSETSVTDTQYF
TRBJ1-2 TRBD1 . TRBV30 TGTGCCTGGAGTGTTTTCGGACAGGGGAACTATGGCTACACCTTC CAWSVFGQGNYGYTF
TRBJ2-7 . . TRBV7-3 TGTGCCAGCAGCTTAGCCGTACAGGGCGGCGAGCAGTACTTC CASSLAVQGGEQYF
TRBJ1-5 . . TRBV5-1 TGCGCCAGCAGCGAGCTCGAACAGCAGCCCCAGCATTTT CASSELEQQPQHF
TRBJ2-1 . once TRBV5-1 TGCGCCAGCAGCTTGGGACCTACAGGGTACAATGAGCAGTTCTTC CASSLGPTGYNEQFF
TRBJ1-2 . . TRBV28 TGTGCCAGCAGTTTAATTAACTATGGCTACACCTTC CASSLINYGYTF
TRBJ2-7 TRBD1 . TRBV28 TGTGCCACCGAACGTCGGACAGGGGGCTCCTACGAGCAGTACTTC CATERRTGGSYEQYF
TRBJ1-2 . few TRBV6-1 TGTGCCAGCAGTGCCCGCCCGGAGCCTTCTGGTGGCTACACCTTC CASSARPEPSGGYTF
TRBJ1-1 . . TRBV4-1 TGCGCCAGCAGCCCCCAGGCATGGGTTCGGAGCACTGAAGCTTTCTTT CASSPQAWVRSTEAFF
TRBJ1-1 TRBD1 . TRBV29-1 TGCAGCGGAACTCTTGGACAGGACCACACTGAAGCTTTCTTT CSGTLGQDHTEAFF
TRBJ2-3 . . TRBV27 TGTGCCAGCAGTTTATCGGGGTTACGGTATGATACGCAGTATTTT CASSLSGLRYDTQYF
TRBJ2-4 . . TRBV11-1 TGTGCCAGCAGCTTCAACGGGAAGGACATTCAGTACTTC CASSFNGKDIQYF
TRBJ1-2 . . TRBV15 TGTGCCACCAGCAGAGATCTAGGCGGCTCCAACTATGGCTACACCTTC CATSRDLGGSNYGYTF